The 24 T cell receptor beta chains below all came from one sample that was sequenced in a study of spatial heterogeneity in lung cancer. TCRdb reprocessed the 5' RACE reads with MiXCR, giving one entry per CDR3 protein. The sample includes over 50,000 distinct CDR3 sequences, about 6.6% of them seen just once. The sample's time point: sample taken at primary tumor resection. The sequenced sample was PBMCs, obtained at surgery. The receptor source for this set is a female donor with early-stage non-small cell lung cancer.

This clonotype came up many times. CDR3 in amino acids: CASSKLAGGYEQYV. CDR3 nucleotides: TGTGCCAGCAGTAAACTAGCGGGGGGGTACGAGCAGTACGTC. This rearrangement joins TRBV28 to TRBJ2-7; 13 bases are shared with TRBD2. V lost 5 bases, J lost 4 bases, and 2 bases stayed unmatched. The CDR3 totals 14 residues. Germline loops: CDR1 MDHEN, CDR2 SYDVKM.

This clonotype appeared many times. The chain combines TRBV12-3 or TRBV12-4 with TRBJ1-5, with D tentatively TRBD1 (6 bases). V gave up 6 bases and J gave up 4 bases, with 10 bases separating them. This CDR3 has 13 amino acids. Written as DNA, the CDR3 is TGTGCCAGCAGCCCCGACAGGAATCAGCCCCAGCATTTT. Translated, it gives CASSPDRNQPQHF.

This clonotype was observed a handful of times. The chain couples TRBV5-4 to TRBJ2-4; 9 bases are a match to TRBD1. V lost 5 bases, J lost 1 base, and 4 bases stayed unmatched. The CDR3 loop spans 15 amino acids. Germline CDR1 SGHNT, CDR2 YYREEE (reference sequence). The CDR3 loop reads CASSSGQGAKNIQYF. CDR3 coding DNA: TGTGCCAGCAGTTCCGGACAGGGGGCCAAAAACATTCAGTACTTC.

This CDR3 is CASSELPLNTEAFF. In DNA form, the CDR3 reads TGTGCCAGCAGTGAATTGCCGTTGAACACTGAAGCTTTCTTT. The rearrangement joins TRBV2 to TRBJ1-1, with D hard to call. The germline V gene has CDR1 SNHLY and CDR2 FYNNEI. V was shortened by 2 bases and J by 0 bases, with 7 bases between the two germline ends. The CDR3 spans 14 residues.

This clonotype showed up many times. The CDR3 DNA follows: TGTGCCAGCAGCTTGGCCGGAGGGGTAAAAAACATTCAGTACTTC. Translated, it gives CASSLAGGVKNIQYF. V gene TRBV5-4 combines with J gene TRBJ2-4; perhaps TRBD2 as D (6 bases). Trimming stripped 0 bases from V and 4 bases from J, with 11 bases between. CDR3 length: 15 amino acids. The germline CDR1 and CDR2 sequences are SGHNT and YYREEE (reference sequence).

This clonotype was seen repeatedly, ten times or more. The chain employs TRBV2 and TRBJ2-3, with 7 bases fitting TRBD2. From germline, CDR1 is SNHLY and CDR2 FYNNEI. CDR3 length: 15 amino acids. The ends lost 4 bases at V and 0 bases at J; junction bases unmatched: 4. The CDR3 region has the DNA TGTGCCAGCAGTGTCAGCGGGGTGAGCACAGATACGCAGTATTTT. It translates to CASSVSGVSTDTQYF.

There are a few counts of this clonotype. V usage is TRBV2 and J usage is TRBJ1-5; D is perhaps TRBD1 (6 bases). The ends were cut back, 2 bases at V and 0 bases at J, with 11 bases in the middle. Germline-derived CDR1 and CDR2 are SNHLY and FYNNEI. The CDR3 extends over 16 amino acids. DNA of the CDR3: TGTGCCAGCAGTGAAAGGGGGGTCCATAGCAATCAGCCCCAGCATTTT. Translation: CASSERGVHSNQPQHF.

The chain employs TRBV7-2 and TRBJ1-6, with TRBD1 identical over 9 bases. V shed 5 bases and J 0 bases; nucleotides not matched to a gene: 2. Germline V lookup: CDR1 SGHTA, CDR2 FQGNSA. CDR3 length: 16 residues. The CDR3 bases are TGTGCCAGCAGCGCACAGGGGGCCTCCTATAATTCACCCCTCCACTTT. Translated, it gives CASSAQGASYNSPLHF.

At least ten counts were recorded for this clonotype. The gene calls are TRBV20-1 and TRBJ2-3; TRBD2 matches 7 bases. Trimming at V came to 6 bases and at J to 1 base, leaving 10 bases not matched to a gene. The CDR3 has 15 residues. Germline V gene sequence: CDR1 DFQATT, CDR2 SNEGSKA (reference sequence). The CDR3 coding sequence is TGCAGTGCCGATTATCGGGGGGAGGGCACAGATACGCAGTATTTT. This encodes CSADYRGEGTDTQYF.

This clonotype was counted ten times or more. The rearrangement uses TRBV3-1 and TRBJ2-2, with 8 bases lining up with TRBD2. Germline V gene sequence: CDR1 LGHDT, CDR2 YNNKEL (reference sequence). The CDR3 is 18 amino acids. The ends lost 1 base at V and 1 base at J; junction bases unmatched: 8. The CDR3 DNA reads TGTGCCAGCAGCCAAGGAGGTGGGAGCGGGAGGAACACCGGGGAGCTGTTTTTT. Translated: CASSQGGGSGRNTGELFF.

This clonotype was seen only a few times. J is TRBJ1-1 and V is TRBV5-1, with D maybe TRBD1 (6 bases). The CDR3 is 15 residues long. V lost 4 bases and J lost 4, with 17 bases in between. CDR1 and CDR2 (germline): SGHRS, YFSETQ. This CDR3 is CASSPLWGGGTEAFF. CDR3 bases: TGCGCCAGCAGCCCCCTATGGGGGGGCGGCACTGAAGCTTTCTTT.

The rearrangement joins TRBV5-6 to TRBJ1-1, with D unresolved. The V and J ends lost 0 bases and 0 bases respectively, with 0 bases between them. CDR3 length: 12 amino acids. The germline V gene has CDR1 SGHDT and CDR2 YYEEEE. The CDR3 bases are TGTGCCAGCAGCTTGGTGAACACTGAAGCTTTCTTT. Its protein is CASSLVNTEAFF. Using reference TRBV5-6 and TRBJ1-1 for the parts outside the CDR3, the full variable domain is DAGVTQSPTHLIKTRGQQVTLRCSPKSGHDTVSWYQQALGQGPQFIFQYYEEEERQRGNFPDRFSGHQFPNYSSELNVNALLLGDSALYLCASSLVNTEAFFGQGTRLTVV.

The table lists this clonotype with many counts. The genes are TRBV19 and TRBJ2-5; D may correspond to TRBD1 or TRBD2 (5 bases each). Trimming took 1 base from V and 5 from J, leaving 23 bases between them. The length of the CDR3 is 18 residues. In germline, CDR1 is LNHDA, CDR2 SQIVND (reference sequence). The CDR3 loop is CASSIVSARDLREETQYF. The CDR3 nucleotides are TGTGCCAGTAGTATAGTTTCAGCCCGGGACCTACGTGAGGAGACCCAGTACTTC.

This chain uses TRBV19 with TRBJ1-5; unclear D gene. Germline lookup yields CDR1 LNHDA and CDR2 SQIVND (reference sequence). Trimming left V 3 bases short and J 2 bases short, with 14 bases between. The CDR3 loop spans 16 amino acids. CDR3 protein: CASSMLITLGNQPQHF. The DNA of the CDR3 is TGTGCCAGTAGTATGTTGATTACTTTGGGCAATCAGCCCCAGCATTTT.

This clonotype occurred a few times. The chain's CDR3 is CASSLGHGVRMNTEAFF. The CDR3 nucleotides are TGTGCCAGCAGCTTAGGTCACGGTGTCAGGATGAACACTGAAGCTTTCTTT. The chain employs TRBV7-9 and TRBJ1-1, with no clear D. V was clipped by 1 base and J by 0 bases, with 15 bases between them. The CDR3 consists of 17 residues. CDR1 SEHNR and CDR2 FQNEAQ come from the germline V gene (reference sequence).

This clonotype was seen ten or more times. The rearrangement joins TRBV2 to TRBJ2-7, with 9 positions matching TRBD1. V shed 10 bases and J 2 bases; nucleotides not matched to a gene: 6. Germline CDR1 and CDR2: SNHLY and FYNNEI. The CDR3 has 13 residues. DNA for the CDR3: TGTGCCACATCGGGACAGGGAACCTACGAGCAGTACTTC. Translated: CATSGQGTYEQYF.

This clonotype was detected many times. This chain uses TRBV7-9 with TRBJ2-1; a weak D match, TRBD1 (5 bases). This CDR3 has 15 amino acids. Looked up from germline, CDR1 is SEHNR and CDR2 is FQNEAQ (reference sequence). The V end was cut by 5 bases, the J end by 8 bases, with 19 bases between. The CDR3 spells CASSTTGPGWDEQFF. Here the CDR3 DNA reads TGTGCCAGCAGCACAACAGGCCCGGGCTGGGATGAGCAGTTCTTC.

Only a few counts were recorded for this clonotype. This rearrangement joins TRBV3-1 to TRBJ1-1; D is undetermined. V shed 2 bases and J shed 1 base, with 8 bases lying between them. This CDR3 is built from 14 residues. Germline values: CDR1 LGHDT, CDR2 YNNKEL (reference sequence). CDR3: CASSQQTSNTEAFF. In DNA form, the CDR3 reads TGTGCCAGCAGCCAACAAACATCGAACACTGAAGCTTTCTTT. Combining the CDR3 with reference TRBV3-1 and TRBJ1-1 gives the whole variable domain DTAVSQTPKYLVTQMGNDKSIKCEQNLGHDTMYWYKQDSKKFLKIMFSYNNKELIINETVPNRFSPKSPDKAHLNLHINSLELGDSAVYFCASSQQTSNTEAFFGQGTRLTVV.

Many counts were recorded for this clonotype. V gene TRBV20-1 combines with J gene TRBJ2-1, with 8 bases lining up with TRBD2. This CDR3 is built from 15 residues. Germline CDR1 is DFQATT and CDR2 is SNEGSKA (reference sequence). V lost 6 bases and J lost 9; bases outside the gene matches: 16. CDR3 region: CSAPGRAGAPGEQFF. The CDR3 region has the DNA TGCAGTGCCCCGGGAAGAGCGGGAGCTCCAGGTGAGCAGTTCTTC.

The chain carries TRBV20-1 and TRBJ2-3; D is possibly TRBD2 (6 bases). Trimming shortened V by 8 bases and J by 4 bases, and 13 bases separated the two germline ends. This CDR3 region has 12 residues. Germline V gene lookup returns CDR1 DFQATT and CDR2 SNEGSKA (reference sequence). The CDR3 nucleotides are TGCAGTCAAGGGAGGCAGGCAGATACGCAGTATTTT. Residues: CSQGRQADTQYF.

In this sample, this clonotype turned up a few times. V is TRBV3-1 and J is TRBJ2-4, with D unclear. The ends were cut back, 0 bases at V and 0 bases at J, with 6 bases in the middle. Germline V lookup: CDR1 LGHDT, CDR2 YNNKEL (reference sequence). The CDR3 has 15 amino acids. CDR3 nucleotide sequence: TGTGCCAGCAGCCAAGAAACTATAGCCAAAAACATTCAGTACTTC. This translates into CASSQETIAKNIQYF.

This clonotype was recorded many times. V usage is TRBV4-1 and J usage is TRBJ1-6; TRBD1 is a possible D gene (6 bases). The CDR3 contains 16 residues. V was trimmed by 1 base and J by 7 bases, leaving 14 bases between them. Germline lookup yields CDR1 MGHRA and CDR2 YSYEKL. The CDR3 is CASSQGQGMGNSPLHF. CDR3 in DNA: TGCGCCAGCAGCCAAGGGCAGGGGATGGGGAATTCACCCCTCCACTTT.

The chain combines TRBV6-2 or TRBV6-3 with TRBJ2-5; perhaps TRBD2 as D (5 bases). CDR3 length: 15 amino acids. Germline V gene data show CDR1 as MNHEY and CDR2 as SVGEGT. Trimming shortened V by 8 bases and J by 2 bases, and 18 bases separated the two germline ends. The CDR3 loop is CASGSDGISQETQYF. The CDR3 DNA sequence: TGTGCCAGCGGGTCAGACGGGATATCGCAAGAGACCCAGTACTTC.

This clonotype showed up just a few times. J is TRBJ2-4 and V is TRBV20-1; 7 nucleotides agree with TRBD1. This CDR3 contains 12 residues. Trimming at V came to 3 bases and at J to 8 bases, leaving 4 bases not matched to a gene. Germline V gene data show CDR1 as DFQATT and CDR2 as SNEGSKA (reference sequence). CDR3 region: CSASDRADIQYF. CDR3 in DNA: TGCAGTGCTAGCGACAGGGCAGACATTCAGTACTTC.